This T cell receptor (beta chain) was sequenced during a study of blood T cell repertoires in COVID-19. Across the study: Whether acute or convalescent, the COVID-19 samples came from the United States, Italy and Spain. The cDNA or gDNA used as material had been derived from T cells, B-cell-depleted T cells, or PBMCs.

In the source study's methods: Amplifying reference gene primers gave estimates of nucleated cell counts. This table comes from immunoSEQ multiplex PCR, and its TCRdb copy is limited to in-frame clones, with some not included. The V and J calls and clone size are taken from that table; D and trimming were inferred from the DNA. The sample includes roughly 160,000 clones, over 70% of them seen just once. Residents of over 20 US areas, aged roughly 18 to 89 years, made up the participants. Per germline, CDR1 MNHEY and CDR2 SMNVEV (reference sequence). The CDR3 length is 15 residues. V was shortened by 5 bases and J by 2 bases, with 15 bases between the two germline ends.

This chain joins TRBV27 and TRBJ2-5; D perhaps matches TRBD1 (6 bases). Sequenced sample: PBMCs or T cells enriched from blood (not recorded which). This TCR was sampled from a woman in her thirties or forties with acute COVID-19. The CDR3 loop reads CASSDTDSLQETQYF. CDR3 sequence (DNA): TGTGCCAGCAGTGATACGGACAGCCTACAAGAGACCCAGTACTTC.